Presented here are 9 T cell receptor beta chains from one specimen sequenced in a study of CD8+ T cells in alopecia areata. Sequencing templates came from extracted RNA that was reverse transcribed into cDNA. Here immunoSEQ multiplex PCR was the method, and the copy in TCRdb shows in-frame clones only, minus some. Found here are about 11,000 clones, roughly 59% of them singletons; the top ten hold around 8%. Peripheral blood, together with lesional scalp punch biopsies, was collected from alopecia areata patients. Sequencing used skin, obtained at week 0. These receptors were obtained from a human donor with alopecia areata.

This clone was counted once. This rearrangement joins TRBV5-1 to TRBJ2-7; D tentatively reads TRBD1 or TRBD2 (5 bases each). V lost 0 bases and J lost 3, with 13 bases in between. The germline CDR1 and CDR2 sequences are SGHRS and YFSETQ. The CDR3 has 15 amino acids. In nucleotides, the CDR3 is TGCGCCAGCAGCTTGGACGCAGGGAGTTACTACGAGCAGTACTTC. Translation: CASSLDAGSYYEQYF.

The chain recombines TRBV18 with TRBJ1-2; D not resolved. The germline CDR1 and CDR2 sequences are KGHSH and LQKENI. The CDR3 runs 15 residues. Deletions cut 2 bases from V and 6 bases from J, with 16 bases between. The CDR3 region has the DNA TGTGCCAGCTCACCAGACATGGCGGCCTCTGATGGCTACACCTTC. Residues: CASSPDMAASDGYTF.

CDR3 region: CASSSGFGLSGGTGNNEQFF. The CDR3 DNA reads TGTGCCAGCAGCTCAGGGTTTGGATTATCGGGTGGGACAGGGAACAATGAGCAGTTCTTC. This rearrangement joins TRBV7-3 to TRBJ2-1; 9 bases agree with TRBD1. Looked up from germline, CDR1 is SGHTA and CDR2 is FQGTGA. J was trimmed by 5 bases and V by 4 bases; bases with no gene match: 21. The CDR3 sequence is 20 residues long.

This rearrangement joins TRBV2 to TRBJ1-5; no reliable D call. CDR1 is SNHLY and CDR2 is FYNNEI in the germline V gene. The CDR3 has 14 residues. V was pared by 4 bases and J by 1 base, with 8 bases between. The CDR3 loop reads CASSVSESNQPQHF. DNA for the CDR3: TGTGCCAGCAGTGTGTCAGAGAGCAATCAGCCCCAGCATTTT.

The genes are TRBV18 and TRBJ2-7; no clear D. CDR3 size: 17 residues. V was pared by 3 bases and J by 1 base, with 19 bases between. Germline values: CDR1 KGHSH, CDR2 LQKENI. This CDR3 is CASSPTSLGPLSYEQYF. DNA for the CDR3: TGTGCCAGCTCACCTACCTCGCTGGGCCCCCTTTCCTACGAGCAGTACTTC. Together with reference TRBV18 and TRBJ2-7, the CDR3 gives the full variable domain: NAGVMQNPRHLVRRRGQEARLRCSPMKGHSHVYWYRQLPEEGLKFMVYLQKENIIDESGMPKERFSAEFPKEGPSILRIQQVVRGDSAAYFCASSPTSLGPLSYEQYFGPGTRLTVT.

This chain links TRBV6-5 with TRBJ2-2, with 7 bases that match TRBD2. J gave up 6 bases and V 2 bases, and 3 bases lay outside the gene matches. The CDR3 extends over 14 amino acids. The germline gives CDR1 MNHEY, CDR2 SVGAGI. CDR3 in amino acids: CASSYMGRAGELFF. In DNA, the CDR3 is TGTGCCAGCAGTTACATGGGGAGGGCCGGGGAGCTGTTTTTT.

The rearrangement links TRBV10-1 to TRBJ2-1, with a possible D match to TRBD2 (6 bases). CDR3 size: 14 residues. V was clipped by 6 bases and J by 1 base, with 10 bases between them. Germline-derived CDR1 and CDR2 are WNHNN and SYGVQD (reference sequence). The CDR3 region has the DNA TGCGCCAGCAGCGGGAGCCTTTCCTACAATGAGCAGTTCTTC. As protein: CASSGSLSYNEQFF.

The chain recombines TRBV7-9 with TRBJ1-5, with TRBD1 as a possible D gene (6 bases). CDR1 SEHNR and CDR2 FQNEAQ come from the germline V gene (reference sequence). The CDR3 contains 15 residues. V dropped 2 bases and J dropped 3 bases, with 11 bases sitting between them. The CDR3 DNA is TGTGCCAGCAGCTTATCCACAGGGACCAATCAGCCCCAGCATTTT. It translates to CASSLSTGTNQPQHF.

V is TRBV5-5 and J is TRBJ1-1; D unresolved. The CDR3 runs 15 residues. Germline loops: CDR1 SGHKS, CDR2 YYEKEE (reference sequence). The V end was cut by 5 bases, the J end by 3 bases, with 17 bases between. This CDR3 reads CASSIRPDAYTEAFF. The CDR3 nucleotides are TGTGCCAGCAGTATCAGACCGGACGCCTACACTGAAGCTTTCTTT.